The 30 T cell receptor beta chains below all came from one sample that was sequenced in a study of cytomegalovirus exposure and HLA in healthy donors. The study ran its PCR with 60 Vbeta and 13 Jbeta primers. Assay used: immunoSEQ multiplex PCR; TCRdb lists only in-frame clones, some missing. The data show roughly 96,000 clones, with 65% to 75% seen just once and less than 15% held by the top ten. Sequences were obtained from PBMCs. These receptors originate from a woman aged 65 to 85 in good health and CMV-seropositive.

This clone was recorded only once. The chain couples TRBV28 to TRBJ1-5; D ambiguous. Trimming cost V 5 bases and J 2 bases, with 13 bases left between them. The CDR3 loop spans 15 amino acids. Germline CDR1 and CDR2: MDHEN and SYDVKM. In nucleotides, the CDR3 is TGTGCCAGCAGTCCCGGGAGAACCGGCAATCAGCCCCAGCATTTT. Its translation: CASSPGRTGNQPQHF.

This chain connects TRBV10-3 to TRBJ2-3; 7 bases are shared with TRBD1. Trimming cost V 4 bases and J 0 bases; bases outside gene matches: 7. The CDR3 covers 16 residues. The germline V gene has CDR1 ENHRY and CDR2 SYGVKD. The CDR3 sequence: CAISGGDSFSTDTQYF. The CDR3 DNA is TGTGCCATCAGTGGAGGGGACAGTTTTAGCACAGATACGCAGTATTTT.

The rearrangement joins TRBV19 to TRBJ2-1; no clear D gene. The CDR3 is 14 amino acids. Germline lookup yields CDR1 LNHDA and CDR2 SQIVND (reference sequence). Trimming left V 2 bases short and J 3 bases short, with 8 bases between. This CDR3 reads CASSITDRYNEQFF. The DNA for the CDR3 is TGTGCCAGTAGTATAACAGATCGCTACAATGAGCAGTTCTTC.

The V call is TRBV5-6, the J call TRBJ1-2, with D possibly matching TRBD1 (6 bases). The germline V gene has CDR1 SGHDT and CDR2 YYEEEE. The germline V and J ends were trimmed by 4 bases and 2 bases, with 12 bases remaining between them. CDR3 size: 14 residues. This CDR3 is CASSPDSVNYGYTF. CDR3 bases: TGTGCCAGCAGCCCGGACAGCGTCAACTATGGCTACACCTTC.

The chain joins TRBV7-2 to TRBJ2-3, with 9 bases matching TRBD2. The CDR3 length is 12 residues. The junction had 1 base not matched to a gene; V was cut back by 6 bases and J by 6 bases. From germline, CDR1 is SGHTA and CDR2 FQGNSA. The CDR3 here is CASRLAGDTQYF. CDR3 sequence (DNA): TGTGCCAGCAGGCTAGCGGGGGATACGCAGTATTTT.

For this clone: The CDR3 carries no conserved terminal phenylalanine or tryptophan, so it likely arises from a read error. This chain links TRBV9 with TRBJ1-2; TRBD1 is a possible D gene (6 bases). The CDR3 consists of 13 residues. The germline V gene encodes CDR1 SGDLS and CDR2 YYNGEE. Trimming removed 2 bases at V and 8 bases at J, with 13 bases between. The CDR3 spells CASSVSGARGYTL. As DNA, the CDR3 is TGTGCCAGCAGCGTTTCAGGGGCGCGCGGCTACACCCTC.

The genes are TRBV7-3 and TRBJ2-7, with D maybe TRBD2 (6 bases). The germline V gene encodes CDR1 SGHTA and CDR2 FQGTGA. Trimming pared 2 bases from V and 6 bases from J, leaving 11 bases between. The CDR3 totals 13 residues. This CDR3 is CASSLERGGEQYF. CDR3 bases: TGTGCCAGCAGCTTAGAACGGGGAGGCGAGCAGTACTTC.

The gene calls are TRBV9 and TRBJ2-3; 9 nucleotides align to TRBD1. CDR3 size: 14 residues. J gave up 6 bases and V 0 bases, and 2 bases lay outside the gene matches. Germline V CDR1 and CDR2: SGDLS, YYNGEE. The CDR3 region has the DNA TGTGCCAGCAGCGTAGGGGGACAGGGCGATACGCAGTATTTT. It specifies CASSVGGQGDTQYF.

This clone has a single count. This chain links TRBV11-2 with TRBJ1-3; D unclear. Looked up from germline, CDR1 is SGHAT and CDR2 is FQNNGV. The V end lost 4 bases, the J end lost 0 bases, and 13 bases lay between the germline ends. The CDR3 totals 16 residues. In DNA form, the CDR3 reads TGTGCCAGCAGCTCCCCCCCGGTGAGCTCTGGAAACACCATATATTTT. Its protein product is CASSSPPVSSGNTIYF. The whole variable domain, remainder taken from reference TRBV11-2 and TRBJ1-3, is EAGVAQSPRYKIIEKRQSVAFWCNPISGHATLYWYQQILGQGPKLLIQFQNNGVVDDSQLPKDRFSAERLKGVDSTLKIQPAKLEDSAVYLCASSSPPVSSGNTIYFGEGSWLTVV.

CDR3 in amino acids: CASSLGTGRGSTDTQYF. In nucleotides, the CDR3 is TGTGCCAGCAGCTTAGGGACAGGAAGGGGTTCCACAGATACGCAGTATTTT. The chain employs TRBV7-9 and TRBJ2-3, with 7 nucleotides matching TRBD1. In germline, CDR1 is SEHNR, CDR2 FQNEAQ (reference sequence). Trimming cost V 1 base and J 2 bases; bases outside gene matches: 9. There are 17 residues in the CDR3.

The chain uses TRBV2 and TRBJ2-5, with D possibly being TRBD2 (5 bases). CDR1 and CDR2 (germline): SNHLY, FYNNEI. V was pared by 8 bases and J by 3 bases, with 16 bases between. This CDR3 has 14 residues. DNA for the CDR3: TGTGCCAGCCTAGCTGCATGGGAGAAAGAGACCCAGTACTTC. It yields the protein CASLAAWEKETQYF.

V gene TRBV28 combines with J gene TRBJ1-4; 9 bases fit TRBD1. J gave up 3 bases and V 6 bases, and 5 bases lay outside the gene matches. The germline V gene encodes CDR1 MDHEN and CDR2 SYDVKM. The length of the CDR3 is 15 residues. In nucleotides, the CDR3 is TGTGCCAGCAGGGACAGGGGCCGGGCTAATGAAAAACTGTTTTTT. Its translation is CASRDRGRANEKLFF. Full variable domain (outside the CDR3, taken from reference TRBV28 and TRBJ1-4): DVKVTQSSRYLVKRTGEKVFLECVQDMDHENMFWYRQDPGLGLRLIYFSYDVKMKEKGDIPEGYSVSREKKERFSLILESASTNQTSMYLCASRDRGRANEKLFFGSGTQLSVL.

The chain carries TRBV5-1 and TRBJ2-7, with 8 bases fitting TRBD1. Trimming removed 0 bases from V and 2 bases from J; junction bases left unmatched: 1. The CDR3 is made up of 14 amino acids. Germline CDR1 is SGHRS and CDR2 is YFSETQ. The CDR3 here is CASSLEQGAYEQYF. CDR3 DNA: TGCGCCAGCAGCTTGGAACAGGGGGCCTACGAGCAGTACTTC.

The gene calls are TRBV21-1 and TRBJ1-6. TRBV21-1 is noted as a pseudogene. The CDR3 has 20 residues. This CDR3 reads CASSPVAEAVLLLRNSPLHF. The CDR3 DNA reads as TGTGCCAGCAGCCCAGTCGCGGAGGCCGTTCTTTTACTTCGGAATTCACCCCTCCACTTT.

The chain is built from TRBV5-1 and TRBJ2-1, with TRBD2 identical over 12 bases. The CDR3 sequence is 17 residues long. Germline V gene lookup returns CDR1 SGHRS and CDR2 YFSETQ. The J segment lost 2 bases and the V segment lost 0 bases, leaving 3 bases of the junction unmatched. DNA for the CDR3: TGCGCCAGCAGCTTGGCAGCTAGCGGGGGGGCCTACAATGAGCAGTTCTTC. It is translated as CASSLAASGGAYNEQFF.

The genes are TRBV5-6 and TRBJ2-7; 7 bases map to TRBD2. V lost 3 bases, J lost 4 bases, and 7 bases stayed unmatched. Germline lookup yields CDR1 SGHDT and CDR2 YYEEEE. The CDR3 loop spans 14 amino acids. The CDR3 reads CASSWLQGGYEQYF. The CDR3 bases are TGTGCCAGCAGCTGGTTGCAGGGAGGGTACGAGCAGTACTTC. Full variable domain (outside the CDR3, taken from reference TRBV5-6 and TRBJ2-7): DAGVTQSPTHLIKTRGQQVTLRCSPKSGHDTVSWYQQALGQGPQFIFQYYEEEERQRGNFPDRFSGHQFPNYSSELNVNALLLGDSALYLCASSWLQGGYEQYFGPGTRLTVT.

In its sample, this clone was seen once. The chain has TRBV9 and TRBJ2-1; TRBD1 aligns across 9 bases. CDR1 is SGDLS and CDR2 is YYNGEE in the germline V gene. V shed 5 bases and J 7 bases; nucleotides not matched to a gene: 10. The CDR3 covers 15 residues. For the CDR3, the DNA is TGTGCCAGCAGTGAGACAGGGGGGCTGGAAAATGAGCAGTTCTTC. Translating gives CASSETGGLENEQFF.

The chain links TRBV7-2 to TRBJ1-3; D is possibly TRBD1 (6 bases). Germline CDR1 and CDR2: SGHTA and FQGNSA. Deletions cut 6 bases from V and 8 bases from J, with 20 bases between. This CDR3 comprises 15 residues. The CDR3 DNA reads as TGTGCCAGCAGTGTTAGCTATCGGGGGGCGGACACCATATATTTT. Translated: CASSVSYRGADTIYF.

The chain combines TRBV7-9 with TRBJ2-1; 10 bases are shared with TRBD1. Germline V lookup: CDR1 SEHNR, CDR2 FQNEAQ (reference sequence). This CDR3 has 14 amino acids. V was pared by 7 bases and J by 8 bases, with 8 bases of the junction left unmatched. In DNA, the CDR3 is TGTGCCAGCACCATCGGGACAGGGGTCCATGAGCAGTTCTTC. This encodes CASTIGTGVHEQFF.

The chain recombines TRBV6-5 with TRBJ1-1, with D perhaps TRBD1 (6 bases). With 7 bases removed from V and 5 bases from J, the gap between germline ends came to 20 bases. CDR1 and CDR2 from the germline V gene are MNHEY and SVGAGI. The CDR3 is 15 residues long. The CDR3 sequence is CASTLMGSQGTEAFF. As DNA, the CDR3 is TGTGCCAGCACCCTAATGGGATCACAGGGAACTGAAGCTTTCTTT.

V gene TRBV5-6 combines with J gene TRBJ1-3; a possible D gene is TRBD1 (6 bases). The V gene's germline CDR1 is SGHDT and CDR2 YYEEEE. Deletions cut 1 base from V and 1 base from J, with 9 bases between. The CDR3 contains 15 residues. The CDR3 reads CASSLPTGSGNTIYF. CDR3 sequence (DNA): TGTGCCAGCAGCTTGCCAACAGGGTCTGGAAACACCATATATTTT.

The genes are TRBV28 and TRBJ1-4; unclear D gene. The CDR3 contains 12 residues. CDR1 is MDHEN and CDR2 is SYDVKM in the germline V gene. Trimming removed 6 bases from V and 4 bases from J, with 6 bases in between. CDR3 loop: CASSSYNEKLFF. CDR3 bases: TGTGCCAGCAGCTCCTATAATGAAAAACTGTTTTTT.

The chain joins TRBV25-1 to TRBJ1-1; D gene ambiguous. V was pared by 6 bases and J by 2 bases, with 13 bases between. Germline V gene data show CDR1 as MGHDK and CDR2 as SYGVNS. There are 14 residues in the CDR3. The CDR3 protein is CASSPPGDNTEAFF. Here the CDR3 DNA reads TGTGCCAGCAGCCCCCCTGGAGATAACACTGAAGCTTTCTTT.

The chain combines TRBV7-8 with TRBJ1-1; the D gene is possibly TRBD1 (6 bases). The CDR3 is made up of 15 amino acids. Germline loops: CDR1 SGHVS, CDR2 FQNEAQ. With 5 bases removed from V and 0 bases from J, the gap between germline ends came to 13 bases. The CDR3 nucleotides are TGTGCCAGCAGCCCAACCCCAGGGGTGAACACTGAAGCTTTCTTT. Translating it yields CASSPTPGVNTEAFF.

The chain is built from TRBV28 and TRBJ2-7, with 7 bases fitting TRBD1. The CDR3 extends over 11 amino acids. Per germline, CDR1 MDHEN and CDR2 SYDVKM. Germline trimming cut 6 bases from V and 6 bases from J; bases unmatched to any gene: 2. CDR3 nucleotides: TGTGCCAGCAGGACAGGGTTCGAGCAGTACTTC. It codes for CASRTGFEQYF.

The chain employs TRBV5-1 and TRBJ2-1, with a weak D call TRBD2 (7 bases). Trimming cost V 7 bases and J 7 bases, with 18 bases left between them. Germline V gives CDR1 SGHRS, CDR2 YFSETQ. The CDR3 has 14 residues. The chain's CDR3 is CASLRGGAENEQFF. CDR3 bases: TGCGCCAGCCTAAGGGGGGGGGCCGAGAATGAGCAGTTCTTC.

The gene calls are TRBV7-6 and TRBJ2-4; TRBD1 matches at 9 bases. The J call is uncertain, as TRBJ2-5 better fits the DNA end. The CDR3 consists of 14 residues. CDR1 SGHVS and CDR2 FNYEAQ come from the germline V gene. This chain's CDR3 is CASSPWTGEETQYF. CDR3 coding DNA: TGTGCCAGCAGCCCTTGGACAGGGGAAGAGACCCAGTACTTC.

The rearrangement joins TRBV30 to TRBJ1-5, with D possibly being TRBD1 (6 bases). Between the trimmed V and J ends, which lost 0 bases and 6 bases, there was a span of 18 bases. Germline V gene sequence: CDR1 GTSNPN, CDR2 SVGIG (reference sequence). CDR3 length: 16 residues. The CDR3 loop is CAWSVDTGLAGQPQHF. DNA for the CDR3: TGTGCCTGGAGTGTGGATACAGGGTTAGCCGGTCAGCCCCAGCATTTT.

V gene TRBV28 combines with J gene TRBJ2-4, with 7 nucleotides matching TRBD2. CDR1 is MDHEN and CDR2 is SYDVKM in the germline V gene. The CDR3 has 17 residues. J lost 1 base, V lost 8 bases, and 14 bases had no gene match. CDR3 region: CASQRAWRESAKNIQYF. The CDR3 coding sequence is TGTGCCAGCCAGCGGGCTTGGCGGGAGTCTGCCAAAAACATTCAGTACTTC.

V is TRBV5-1 and J is TRBJ2-3; 9 nucleotides align to TRBD2. CDR1 SGHRS and CDR2 YFSETQ come from the germline V gene. The CDR3 contains 16 residues. With V trimmed by 3 bases and J by 1 base, 6 bases remained unmatched. The CDR3 is CASSYYSGGRTDTQYF. As DNA, the CDR3 is TGCGCCAGCAGCTATTATAGCGGGGGCCGCACAGATACGCAGTATTTT. Together with reference TRBV5-1 and TRBJ2-3, the CDR3 gives the full variable domain: KAGVTQTPRYLIKTRGQQVTLSCSPISGHRSVSWYQQTPGQGLQFLFEYFSETQRNKGNFPGRFSGRQFSNSRSEMNVSTLELGDSALYLCASSYYSGGRTDTQYFGPGTRLTVL.